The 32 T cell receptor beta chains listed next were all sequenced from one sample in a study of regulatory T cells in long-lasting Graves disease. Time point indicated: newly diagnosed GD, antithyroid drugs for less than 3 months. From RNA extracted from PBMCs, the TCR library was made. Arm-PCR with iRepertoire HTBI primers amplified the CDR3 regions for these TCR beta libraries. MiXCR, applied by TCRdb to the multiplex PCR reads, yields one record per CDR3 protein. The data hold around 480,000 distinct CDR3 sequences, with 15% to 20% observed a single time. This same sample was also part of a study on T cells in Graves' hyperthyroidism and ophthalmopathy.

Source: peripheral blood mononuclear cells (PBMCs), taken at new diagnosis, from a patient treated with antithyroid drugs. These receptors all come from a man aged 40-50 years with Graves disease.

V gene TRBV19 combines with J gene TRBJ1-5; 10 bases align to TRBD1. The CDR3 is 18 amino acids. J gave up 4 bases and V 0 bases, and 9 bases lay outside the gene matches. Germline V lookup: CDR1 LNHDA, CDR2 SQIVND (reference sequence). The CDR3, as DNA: TGTGCCAGTAGTATAGAGGCCGGGACAGGGGCCATTAATCAGCCCCAGCATTTT. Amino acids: CASSIEAGTGAINQPQHF. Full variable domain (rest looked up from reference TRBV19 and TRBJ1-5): DGGITQSPKYLFRKEGQNVTLSCEQNLNHDAMYWYRQDPGQGLRLIYYSQIVNDFQKGDIAEGYSVSREKKESFPLTVTSAQKNPTAFYLCASSIEAGTGAINQPQHFGDGTRLSIL.

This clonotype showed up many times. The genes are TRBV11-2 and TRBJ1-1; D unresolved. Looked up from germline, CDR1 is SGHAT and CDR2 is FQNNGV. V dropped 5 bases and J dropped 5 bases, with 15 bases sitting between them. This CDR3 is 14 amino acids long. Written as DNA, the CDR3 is TGTGCCAGCAGCCCTTACCGGGGATTGACTGAAGCTTTCTTT. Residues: CASSPYRGLTEAFF.

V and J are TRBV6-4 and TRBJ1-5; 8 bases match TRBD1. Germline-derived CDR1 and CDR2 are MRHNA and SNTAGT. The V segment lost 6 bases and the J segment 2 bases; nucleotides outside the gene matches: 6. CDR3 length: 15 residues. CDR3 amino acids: CASRTGDQGNQPQHF. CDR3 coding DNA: TGTGCCAGCAGGACAGGGGATCAGGGCAATCAGCCCCAGCATTTT.

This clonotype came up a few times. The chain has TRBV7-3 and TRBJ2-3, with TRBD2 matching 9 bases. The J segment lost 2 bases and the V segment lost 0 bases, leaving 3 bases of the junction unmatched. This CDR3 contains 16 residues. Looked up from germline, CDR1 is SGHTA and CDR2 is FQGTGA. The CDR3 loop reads CASSLTAGGATDTQYF. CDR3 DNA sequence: TGTGCCAGCAGCTTAACGGCGGGGGGGGCCACAGATACGCAGTATTTT.

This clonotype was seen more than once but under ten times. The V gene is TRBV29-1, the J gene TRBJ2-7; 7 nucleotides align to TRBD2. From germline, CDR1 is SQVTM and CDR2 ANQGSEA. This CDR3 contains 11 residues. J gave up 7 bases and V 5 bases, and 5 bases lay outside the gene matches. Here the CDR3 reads CSVMGGVEQYF. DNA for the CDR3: TGCAGCGTTATGGGAGGGGTGGAGCAGTACTTC.

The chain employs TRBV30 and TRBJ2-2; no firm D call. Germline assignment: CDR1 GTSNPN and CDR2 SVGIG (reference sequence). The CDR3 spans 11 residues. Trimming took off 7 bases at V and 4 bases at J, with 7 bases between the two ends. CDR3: CASLVTGELFF. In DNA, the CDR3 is TGTGCCTCACTGGTCACCGGGGAGCTGTTTTTT.

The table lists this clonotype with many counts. The CDR3 DNA follows: TGTGCCAGCAGTGAATACAGGGGGTCACCCCTCCACTTT. Encoded protein: CASSEYRGSPLHF. V usage is TRBV6-1 and J usage is TRBJ1-6, with TRBD1 matching 8 bases. Germline V CDR1 and CDR2: MNHNS, SASEGT. CDR3 length: 13 residues. V gave up 2 bases and J gave up 10 bases; unmatched junction bases: 1.

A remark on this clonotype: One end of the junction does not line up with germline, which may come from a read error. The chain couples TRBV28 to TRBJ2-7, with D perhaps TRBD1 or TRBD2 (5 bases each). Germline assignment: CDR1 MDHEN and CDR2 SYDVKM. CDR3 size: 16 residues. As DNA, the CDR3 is TGTGCCAGCAGTTTACGGCAGGGAGACGGGCCCTACGAGCAGCACTTC. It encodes CASSLRQGDGPYEQHF.

CDR3 nucleotides: TGTGCCAGCAGTATGGGTTCTAGTCTCTCTAACTATGGCTACACCTTC. Its protein is CASSMGSSLSNYGYTF. The genes are TRBV6-1 and TRBJ1-2, with D hard to call. Looked up from germline, CDR1 is MNHNS and CDR2 is SASEGT. The CDR3 has 16 residues. V gave up 5 bases and J gave up 0 bases, with 16 bases separating them.

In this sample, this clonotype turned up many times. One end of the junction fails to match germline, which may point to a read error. The DNA for the CDR3 is TGTGCCAGCAGCTTAGAGGTGGGCGGGAGTGTCTTC. It is translated as CASSLEVGGSVF. V and J are TRBV7-2 and TRBJ2-1; 7 bases match TRBD2. CDR1 SGHTA and CDR2 FQGNSA come from the germline V gene. This CDR3 contains 12 residues. The full variable domain, in which reference TRBV7-2 and TRBJ2-1 provide the parts outside the CDR3, is GAGVSQSPSNKVTEKGKDVELRCDPISGHTALYWYRQSLGQGLEFLIYFQGNSAPDKSGLPSDRFSAERTGGSVSTLTIQRTQQEDSAVYLCASSLEVGGSVFGPGTRLTVL.

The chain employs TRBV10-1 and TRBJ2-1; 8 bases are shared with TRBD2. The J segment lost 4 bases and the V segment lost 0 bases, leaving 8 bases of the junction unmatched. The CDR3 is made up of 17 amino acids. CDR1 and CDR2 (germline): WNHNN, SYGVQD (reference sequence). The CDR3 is CASSESNPGGPYNEQFF. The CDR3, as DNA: TGCGCCAGCAGTGAGTCGAACCCGGGAGGGCCTTACAATGAGCAGTTCTTC.

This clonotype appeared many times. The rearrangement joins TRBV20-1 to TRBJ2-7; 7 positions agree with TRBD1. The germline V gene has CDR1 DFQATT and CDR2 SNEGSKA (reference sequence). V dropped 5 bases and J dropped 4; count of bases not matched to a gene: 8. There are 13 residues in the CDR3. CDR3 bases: TGCAGTGCTGATACAGGGGTGGGGTACGAGCAGTACTTC. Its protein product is CSADTGVGYEQYF.

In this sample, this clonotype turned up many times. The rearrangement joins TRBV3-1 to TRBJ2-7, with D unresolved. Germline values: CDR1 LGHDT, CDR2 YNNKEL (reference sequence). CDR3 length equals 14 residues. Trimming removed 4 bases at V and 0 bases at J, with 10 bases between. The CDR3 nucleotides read TGTGCCAGCAGCCCTGAGGCTAGCTCCTACGAGCAGTACTTC. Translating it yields CASSPEASSYEQYF.

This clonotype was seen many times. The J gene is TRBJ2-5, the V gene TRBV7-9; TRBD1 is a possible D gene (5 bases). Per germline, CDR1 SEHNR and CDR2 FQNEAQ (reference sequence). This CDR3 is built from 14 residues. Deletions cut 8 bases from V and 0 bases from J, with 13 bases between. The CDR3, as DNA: TGTGCCAGCGTCCGACAGTCATACCAAGAGACCCAGTACTTC. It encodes CASVRQSYQETQYF.

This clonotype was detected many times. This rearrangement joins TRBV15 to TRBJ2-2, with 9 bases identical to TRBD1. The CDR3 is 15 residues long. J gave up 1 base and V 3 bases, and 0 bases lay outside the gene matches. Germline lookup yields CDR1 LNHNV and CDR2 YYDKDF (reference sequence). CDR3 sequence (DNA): TGTGCCACCAGCAGGGGACAGGGGAACACCGGGGAGCTGTTTTTT. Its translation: CATSRGQGNTGELFF.

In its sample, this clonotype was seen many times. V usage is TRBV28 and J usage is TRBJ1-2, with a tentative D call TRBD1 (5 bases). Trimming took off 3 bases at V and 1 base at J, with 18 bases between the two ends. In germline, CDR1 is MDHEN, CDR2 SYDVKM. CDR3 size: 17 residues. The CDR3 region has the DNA TGTGCCAGCAGTTTCGTATCCAGGGTGCCCCATAACTATGGCTACACCTTC. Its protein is CASSFVSRVPHNYGYTF.

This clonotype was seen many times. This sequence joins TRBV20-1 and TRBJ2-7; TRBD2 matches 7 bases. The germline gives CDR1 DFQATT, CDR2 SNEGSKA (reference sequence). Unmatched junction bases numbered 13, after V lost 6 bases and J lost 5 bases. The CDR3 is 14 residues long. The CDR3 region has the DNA TGCAGTGCCACCACAAGAGCGGGATACCACGAGCAGTACTTC. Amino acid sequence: CSATTRAGYHEQYF.

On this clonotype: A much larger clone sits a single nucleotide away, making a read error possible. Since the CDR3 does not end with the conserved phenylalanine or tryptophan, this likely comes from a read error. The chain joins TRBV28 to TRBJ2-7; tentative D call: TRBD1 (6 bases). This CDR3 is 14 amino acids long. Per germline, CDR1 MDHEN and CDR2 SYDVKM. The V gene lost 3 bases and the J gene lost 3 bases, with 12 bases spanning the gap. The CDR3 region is CASSFAGVFYEQYS. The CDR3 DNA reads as TGTGCCAGCAGTTTCGCAGGGGTTTTCTACGAGCAGTACTCC.

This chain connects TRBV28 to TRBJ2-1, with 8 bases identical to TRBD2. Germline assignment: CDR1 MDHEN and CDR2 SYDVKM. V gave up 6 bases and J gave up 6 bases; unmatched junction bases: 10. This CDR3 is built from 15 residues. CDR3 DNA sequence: TGTGCCAGCAGCAATACGGGACTAGTAGGCAATGAGCAGTTCTTC. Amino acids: CASSNTGLVGNEQFF.

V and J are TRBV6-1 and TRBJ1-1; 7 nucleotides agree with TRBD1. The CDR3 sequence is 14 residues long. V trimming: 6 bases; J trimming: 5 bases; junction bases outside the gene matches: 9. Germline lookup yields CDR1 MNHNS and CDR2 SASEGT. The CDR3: CASSRATGWTEAFF. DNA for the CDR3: TGTGCCAGCAGCCGCGCGACAGGGTGGACTGAAGCTTTCTTT.

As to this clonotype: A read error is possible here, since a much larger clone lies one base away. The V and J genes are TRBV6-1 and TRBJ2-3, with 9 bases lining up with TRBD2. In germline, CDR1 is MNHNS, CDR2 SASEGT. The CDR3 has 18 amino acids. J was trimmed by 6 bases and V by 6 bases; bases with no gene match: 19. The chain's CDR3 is CASSRITLPAGGGDTQYF. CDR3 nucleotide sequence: TGTGCCAGCAGCCGAATTACTCTTCCAGCGGGAGGTGGGGATACGCAGTATTTT.

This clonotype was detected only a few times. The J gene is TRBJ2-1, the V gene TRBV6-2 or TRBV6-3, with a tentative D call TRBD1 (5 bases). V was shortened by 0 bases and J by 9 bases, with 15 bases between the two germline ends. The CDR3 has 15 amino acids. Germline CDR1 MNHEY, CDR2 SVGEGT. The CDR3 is CASSYSGAARVEQFF. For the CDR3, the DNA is TGTGCCAGCAGTTACTCAGGGGCCGCCCGCGTTGAGCAGTTCTTC.

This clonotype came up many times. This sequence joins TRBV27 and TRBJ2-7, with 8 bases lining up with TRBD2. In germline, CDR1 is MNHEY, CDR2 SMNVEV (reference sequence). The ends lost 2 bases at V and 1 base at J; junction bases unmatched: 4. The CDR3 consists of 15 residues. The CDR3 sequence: CASSLKVAGSYEQYF. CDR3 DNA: TGTGCCAGCAGTTTAAAAGTAGCGGGGTCCTACGAGCAGTACTTC.

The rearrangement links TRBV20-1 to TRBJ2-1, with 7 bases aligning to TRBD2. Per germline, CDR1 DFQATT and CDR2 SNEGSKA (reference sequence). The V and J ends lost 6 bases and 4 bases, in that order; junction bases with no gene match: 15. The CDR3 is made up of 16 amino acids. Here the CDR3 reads CSASRPSGVPYNEQFF. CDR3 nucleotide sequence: TGCAGTGCCTCACGCCCTAGCGGAGTTCCTTACAATGAGCAGTTCTTC.

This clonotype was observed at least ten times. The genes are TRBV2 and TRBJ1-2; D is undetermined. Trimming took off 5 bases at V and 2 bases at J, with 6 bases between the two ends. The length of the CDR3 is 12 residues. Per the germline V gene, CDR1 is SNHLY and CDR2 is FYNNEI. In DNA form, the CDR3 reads TGTGCCAGCAGTACGTCCAACTATGGCTACACCTTC. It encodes CASSTSNYGYTF. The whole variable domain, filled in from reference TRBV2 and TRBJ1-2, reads EPEVTQTPSHQVTQMGQEVILRCVPISNHLYFYWYRQILGQKVEFLVSFYNNEISEKSEIFDDQFSVERPDGSNFTLKIRSTKLEDSAMYFCASSTSNYGYTFGSGTRLTVV.

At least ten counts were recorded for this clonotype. The CDR3: CATSRDVGKGEQYF. For the CDR3, the DNA is TGTGCCACCAGCAGAGATGTAGGGAAGGGCGAGCAGTACTTC. The chain uses TRBV15 and TRBJ2-7; D unresolved. Trimming stripped 0 bases from V and 6 bases from J, with 12 bases between. CDR3 length: 14 amino acids. CDR1 is LNHNV and CDR2 is YYDKDF in the germline V gene (reference sequence).

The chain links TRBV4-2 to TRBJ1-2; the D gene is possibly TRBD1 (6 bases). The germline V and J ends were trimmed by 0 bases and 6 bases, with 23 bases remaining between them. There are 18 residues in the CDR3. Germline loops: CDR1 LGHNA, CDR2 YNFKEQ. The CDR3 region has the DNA TGTGCCAGCAGCCAAGATCTGAGGGCAGGGGAGGGGCGCGATGGCTACACCTTC. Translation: CASSQDLRAGEGRDGYTF.

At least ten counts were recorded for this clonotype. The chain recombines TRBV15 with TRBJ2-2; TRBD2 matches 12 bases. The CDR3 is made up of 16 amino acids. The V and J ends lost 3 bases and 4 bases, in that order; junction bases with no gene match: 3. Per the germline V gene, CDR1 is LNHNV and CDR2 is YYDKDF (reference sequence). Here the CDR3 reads CATSRTSGSSTGELFF. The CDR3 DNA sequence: TGTGCCACCAGCAGGACTAGCGGGAGTTCCACCGGGGAGCTGTTTTTT.

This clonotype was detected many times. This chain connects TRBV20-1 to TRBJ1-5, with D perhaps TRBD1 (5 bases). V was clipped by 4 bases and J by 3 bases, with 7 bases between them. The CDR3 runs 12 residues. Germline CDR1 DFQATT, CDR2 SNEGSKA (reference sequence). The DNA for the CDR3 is TGCAGTGCTACAGGGCCCAATCAGCCCCAGCATTTT. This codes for CSATGPNQPQHF.

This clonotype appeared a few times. CDR3: CASSPSGRASRETQYF. The CDR3 DNA follows: TGTGCCAGCAGTCCCAGCGGGAGGGCTTCCCGGGAGACCCAGTACTTC. The chain recombines TRBV12-3 or TRBV12-4 with TRBJ2-5; 10 positions match TRBD2. Germline trimming cut 5 bases from V and 5 bases from J; bases unmatched to any gene: 11. The CDR3 loop spans 16 amino acids.

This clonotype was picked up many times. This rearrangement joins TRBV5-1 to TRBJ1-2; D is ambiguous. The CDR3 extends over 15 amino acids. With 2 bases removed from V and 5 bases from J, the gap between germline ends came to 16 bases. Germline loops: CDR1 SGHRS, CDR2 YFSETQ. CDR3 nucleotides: TGCGCCAGCAGCTTTGGCGACGCTACTTCTTATGGCTACACCTTC. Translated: CASSFGDATSYGYTF.

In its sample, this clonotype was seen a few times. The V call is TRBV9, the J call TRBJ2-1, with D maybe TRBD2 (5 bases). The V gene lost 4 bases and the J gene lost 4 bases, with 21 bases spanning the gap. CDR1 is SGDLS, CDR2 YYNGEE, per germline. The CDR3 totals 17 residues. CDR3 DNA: TGTGCCAGCAGCCCAAGGGCCCCTGGGAGTTCATACAATGAGCAGTTCTTC. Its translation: CASSPRAPGSSYNEQFF.